A single sample gave rise to the 18 T cell receptor beta chains below, sequenced in a study of T cells in Graves' hyperthyroidism and ophthalmopathy. What was amplified from RNA transcripts were TCR beta CDR3 regions. Using the HTBI primer set, a first-round RT-PCR was run on the TCR CDR3. MiXCR, run by TCRdb on the multiplex PCR reads, gives a single entry per CDR3 protein. The table lists fewer than 450,000 distinct CDR3 sequences, roughly 15% of them singletons. Sequencing used blood. Receptors were obtained from a woman under 40 with Graves' hyperthyroidism that later progressed to Graves' ophthalmopathy.

Only a few counts were recorded for this clonotype. This chain uses TRBV27 with TRBJ1-1, with a weak D call TRBD1 (6 bases). The germline V gene has CDR1 MNHEY and CDR2 SMNVEV (reference sequence). The CDR3 runs 14 residues. With 6 bases removed from V and 4 bases from J, the gap between germline ends came to 15 bases. The CDR3 here is CASRIGGAVTEAFF. Here the CDR3 DNA reads TGTGCCAGCAGGATCGGGGGGGCGGTCACTGAAGCTTTCTTT.

This clonotype has ten or more counts. The J gene is TRBJ2-3, the V gene TRBV29-1, with D uncertain. From germline, CDR1 is SQVTM and CDR2 ANQGSEA. V was clipped by 0 bases and J by 6 bases, with 7 bases between them. The CDR3 has 12 residues. For the CDR3, the DNA is TGCAGCGTTGAAGAGAACCTCGATACGCAGTATTTT. Its translation is CSVEENLDTQYF.

This clonotype was seen repeatedly, ten times or more. CDR3 DNA sequence: TGCAGCGTTACAGGGGAGACGAACACTGAAGCTTTCTTT. It codes for CSVTGETNTEAFF. The chain links TRBV29-1 to TRBJ1-1, with 7 bases aligning to TRBD1. Unmatched junction bases numbered 4, after V lost 5 bases and J lost 1 base. This CDR3 comprises 13 residues. Germline CDR1 SQVTM, CDR2 ANQGSEA.

This clonotype was seen more than once but under ten times. The V call is TRBV12-3 or TRBV12-4, the J call TRBJ2-5; D may correspond to TRBD1 or TRBD2 (5 bases each). This CDR3 is built from 14 residues. Trimming took 3 bases from V and 5 from J, leaving 13 bases between them. CDR3: CASSFGTLGETQYF. The CDR3 bases are TGTGCCAGCAGTTTCGGGACCCTGGGCGAGACCCAGTACTTC.

This clonotype was detected ten times or more. The V call is TRBV20-1, the J call TRBJ2-1, with TRBD1 as a possible D gene (6 bases). CDR3 length: 13 residues. V lost 3 bases and J 10 bases, leaving 16 bases between the germline ends. In germline, CDR1 is DFQATT, CDR2 SNEGSKA (reference sequence). CDR3 DNA sequence: TGCAGTGCTAGTTTGGAGTCTGACAGGGAGCAGTTCTTC. This encodes CSASLESDREQFF.

The CDR3 DNA reads TGTGCCAGCAGTCGAGGACTAGCGGTAGAGACCCAGTACTTC. It translates to CASSRGLAVETQYF. The chain links TRBV27 to TRBJ2-5, with 10 nucleotides matching TRBD2. CDR1 is MNHEY, CDR2 SMNVEV, per germline (reference sequence). Germline trimming cut 5 bases from V and 4 bases from J; bases unmatched to any gene: 4. The CDR3 length is 14 residues.

This clonotype was detected only a few times. The chain employs TRBV10-3 and TRBJ1-2; 8 bases agree with TRBD1. The J segment lost 3 bases and the V segment lost 7 bases, leaving 4 bases of the junction unmatched. The CDR3 length is 13 residues. Germline V gene lookup returns CDR1 ENHRY and CDR2 SYGVKD. The CDR3: CAINGQGDYGYTF. Here the CDR3 DNA reads TGTGCCATCAATGGACAGGGAGACTATGGCTACACCTTC.

This sequence joins TRBV7-6 and TRBJ1-3; TRBD1 is a possible D gene (6 bases). With 6 bases removed from V and 4 bases from J, the gap between germline ends came to 10 bases. This CDR3 is built from 13 residues. Per the germline V gene, CDR1 is SGHVS and CDR2 is FNYEAQ. CDR3 in amino acids: CASRRDTGNTIYF. The CDR3 DNA follows: TGTGCCAGCAGAAGGGACACAGGAAACACCATATATTTT.

This clonotype was counted at least ten times. The V and J genes are TRBV11-1 and TRBJ2-1; the match to TRBD2 covers 13 bases. The CDR3 is 15 amino acids. Germline V gene sequence: CDR1 SGHAT, CDR2 FQDESV (reference sequence). V gave up 5 bases and J gave up 9 bases; unmatched junction bases: 7. CDR3 sequence reads: CASSQTSGGGFEQFF. The CDR3 region has the DNA TGTGCCAGCAGCCAAACTAGCGGGGGGGGATTTGAGCAGTTCTTC.

This clonotype was seen only a few times. This chain links TRBV29-1 with TRBJ2-6, with TRBD1 identical over 7 bases. After removal of 7 bases from V and 0 bases from J, the junction contained 12 bases not matched to a gene. There are 17 residues in the CDR3. CDR1 SQVTM and CDR2 ANQGSEA come from the germline V gene. The CDR3 nucleotides are TGCAGCGCCCTCGTACAGGGGTCAATCTCTGGGGCCAACGTCCTGACTTTC. This codes for CSALVQGSISGANVLTF.

Many counts were recorded for this clonotype. The chain employs TRBV29-1 and TRBJ2-5, with 10 bases lining up with TRBD2. The CDR3 covers 15 residues. CDR1 SQVTM and CDR2 ANQGSEA come from the germline V gene. Trimming removed 3 bases from V and 4 bases from J; junction bases left unmatched: 8. CDR3 in amino acids: CSVDLSGGAGETQYF. The DNA for the CDR3 is TGCAGCGTTGATTTGAGCGGGGGGGCCGGAGAGACCCAGTACTTC.

This clonotype was detected many times. The V and J genes are TRBV6-1 and TRBJ2-7, with TRBD2 as a possible D gene (6 bases). Germline assignment: CDR1 MNHNS and CDR2 SASEGT. The CDR3 extends over 14 amino acids. Trimming pared 2 bases from V and 2 bases from J, leaving 10 bases between. CDR3 DNA: TGTGCCAGCAGTGAACTCGCGGGAACCTACGAGCAGTACTTC. This sequence encodes CASSELAGTYEQYF.

This clonotype was counted ten times or more. The gene calls are TRBV28 and TRBJ2-7; unclear D gene. The CDR3 has 13 amino acids. CDR1 and CDR2 from the germline V gene are MDHEN and SYDVKM. V lost 3 bases and J 1 base, leaving 7 bases between the germline ends. The CDR3, as DNA: TGTGCCAGCAGTTTGGCGGATTCCTACGAGCAGTACTTC. This gives the protein CASSLADSYEQYF.

Many counts were recorded for this clonotype. The genes are TRBV6-2 or TRBV6-3 and TRBJ2-7; the match to TRBD1 covers 10 bases. Unmatched junction bases numbered 6, after V lost 7 bases and J lost 3 bases. Per the germline V gene, CDR1 is MNHEY and CDR2 is SVGEGT. The CDR3 is 14 amino acids. CDR3 sequence (DNA): TGTGCCAGCAATGGGGACAGGGGCTTCTACGAGCAGTACTTC. Its protein product is CASNGDRGFYEQYF.

This clonotype showed up many times. The chain has TRBV12-3 or TRBV12-4 and TRBJ2-7; TRBD1 matches at 11 bases. CDR3 size: 15 residues. The junction had 10 bases not matched to a gene; V was cut back by 6 bases and J by 6 bases. CDR3 loop: CASSPYSGTGGEQYF. CDR3 nucleotides: TGTGCCAGCAGCCCTTATTCCGGGACAGGGGGCGAGCAGTACTTC.

This clonotype has at least ten counts. The gene calls are TRBV20-1 and TRBJ1-5; D gene unclear. Per the germline V gene, CDR1 is DFQATT and CDR2 is SNEGSKA (reference sequence). Trimming took 4 bases from V and 11 from J, leaving 12 bases between them. This CDR3 has 11 amino acids. The CDR3 DNA follows: TGCAGTGCTACCCGGGGATTGGCCCAGCATTTT. As protein: CSATRGLAQHF.

This clonotype was seen ten or more times. V is TRBV15 and J is TRBJ2-5; D call uncertain. Germline CDR1 LNHNV, CDR2 YYDKDF (reference sequence). With 0 bases removed from V and 2 bases from J, the gap between germline ends came to 7 bases. This CDR3 is 14 amino acids long. CDR3 sequence: CATSRDPRQETQYF. Written as DNA, the CDR3 is TGTGCCACCAGCAGAGACCCAAGGCAAGAGACCCAGTACTTC.

This clonotype was detected many times. The chain joins TRBV28 to TRBJ2-7, with D tentatively TRBD1 (6 bases). The germline V and J ends were trimmed by 3 bases and 0 bases, with 9 bases remaining between them. This CDR3 has 14 amino acids. In germline, CDR1 is MDHEN, CDR2 SYDVKM. CDR3 DNA sequence: TGTGCCAGCAGTTTTCAGGGGAACTCCTACGAGCAGTACTTC. Its protein product is CASSFQGNSYEQYF.